This T cell receptor beta chain was retrieved from a study of shared clonotypes between healthy human individuals. Study-wide findings and caveats: Across subsets, estimated richness was generally greater for naive than for memory populations.

The CDR3 consists of 18 residues. Germline CDR1 reads MRHNA; CDR2 reads SNTAGT. J was trimmed by 0 bases and V by 7 bases; bases with no gene match: 12. CD45RO-negative, CCR7-positively selected cells formed the naive CD8 fraction, excluding terminally differentiated effector memory CD45RA+ cells. As for this clone: Its antigen is unknown.

The data were produced by immunoSEQ multiplex PCR, yet TCRdb's version contains in-frame clones alone and is incomplete. The profile covers roughly 570,000 clones, with more than 95% appearing a single time and more than 0.3% taken by the ten largest. Sequencing input: naive CD8+ T cells sorted from blood. The receptor was derived from a man between 25 and 39 years old in good health. The rearrangement links TRBV6-4 to TRBJ2-6; 7 positions agree with TRBD1. For the CDR3, the DNA is TGTGCCAGCATCTCTAGGGGGCCTTCTTTCTCTGGGGCCAACGTCCTGACTTTC. Translating gives CASISRGPSFSGANVLTF.